A selection of T cell receptor beta chains follows, all from one sample in a study of molecular identifiers for immune sequencing clone quantification. TCRdb analysed the PCR reads with MiXCR anew, one entry per CDR3 protein. The sample has some 100,000 distinct CDR3 sequences; roughly 19% are singletons. What was sequenced was naive CD8+ T cells from blood, with Jurkat cell RNA spiked in. The source is a human donor in good health. Some libraries in this study had Jurkat cell RNA spiked in. Both conserved end residues are part of each CDR3. The order of the fields is D gene, V gene, CDR3 protein. The D gene is left open where the match is weak.

-,TRBV4-3,CASSQDSPMNTEAFF
TRBD2,TRBV2,CAGSVGLAGPTNTGELFF
-,TRBV27,CACSLGGGAGRYEQYF
-,TRBV7-9,CASNILKVTSTDTQYF
-,TRBV28,CASSLRLAEETQYF
-,TRBV5-1,CASSWTVNTEAFF
-,TRBV5-8,CASTWDGPQYF
-,TRBV7-6,CASSPMASLGDTQYF
-,TRBV7-9,CASSLPQGAGEKLFF
TRBD1,TRBV5-1,CASRGTGQETQYF
-,TRBV7-9,CASGHPRYQETQYF
TRBD1,TRBV7-6,CAGSREQGWGQPQHF
-,TRBV11-2,CASSLDLGLPGNTIYF
TRBD1,TRBV6-2/TRBV6-3,CASSPRQGAQYF
TRBD2,TRBV13,CASSLGVAGGVGPDTQYF
-,TRBV6-6,CASSYPASNQPQHF